These 11 T cell receptor beta chains share one sample of origin, sequenced in a study of blood T cell repertoires in COVID-19 (dated by TCRdb to the early 2020s). Libraries came from the immunoSEQ multiplex PCR assay. This immuneACCESS table, as held by TCRdb, lists in-frame sequences with V and J called but not all clones. Of the missing ones, under half trace to an unresolved V gene in checked studies; the others have no known cause. In all, the sample holds about 200,000 clones, and roughly nine tenths of those were seen once. Over 2% of the sample rests with the top ten. Sample: peripheral blood. The receptors shown here come from a woman between 50 and 59 years old with acute or convalescent COVID-19.

This chain joins TRBV24-1 and TRBJ2-3, with 9 nucleotides matching TRBD2. V shed 3 bases and J 4 bases; nucleotides not matched to a gene: 19. This CDR3 is built from 20 residues. Germline V gene data show CDR1 as KGHDR and CDR2 as SFDVKD. This chain's CDR3 is CATSDIPTDSGGIRPDTQYF. The DNA for the CDR3 is TGTGCCACCAGTGATATACCGACAGACAGCGGGGGGATCCGCCCAGATACGCAGTATTTT.

The chain is built from TRBV30 and TRBJ2-1, with 8 bases matching TRBD2. V was clipped by 5 bases and J by 8 bases; unmatched bases: 2. The CDR3 is 11 residues long. The V gene's germline CDR1 is GTSNPN and CDR2 SVGIG (reference sequence). The CDR3 region is CAWGLAHEQFF. The CDR3 region has the DNA TGTGCCTGGGGACTAGCTCATGAGCAGTTCTTC.

The rearrangement uses TRBV7-9 and TRBJ1-2; 7 bases are a match to TRBD1. Germline V CDR1 and CDR2: SEHNR, FQNEAQ (reference sequence). CDR3 length: 16 residues. V lost 4 bases to trimming and J lost 8 bases; unmatched junction nucleotides: 16. CDR3 coding DNA: TGTGCCAGCAGCTCCCTCGCTCTAGACAGGGTAGGGGGCTACACCTTC. This encodes CASSSLALDRVGGYTF.

J is TRBJ2-5 and V is TRBV18, with 7 bases identical to TRBD2. Germline V lookup: CDR1 KGHSH, CDR2 LQKENI. The CDR3 runs 17 residues. V shed 0 bases, J shed 3 bases, and the junction held 10 bases outside the gene matches. DNA for the CDR3: TGTGCCAGCTCACCACCGGCTAGCGGCCCCTTGAAAGAGACCCAGTACTTC. Encoded protein: CASSPPASGPLKETQYF.

The chain is built from TRBV6-2 or TRBV6-3 and TRBJ2-3, with 8 bases fitting TRBD1. Germline lookup yields CDR1 MNHEY and CDR2 SVGEGT. There are 14 residues in the CDR3. V trimming: 2 bases; J trimming: 5 bases; junction bases outside the gene matches: 3. CDR3: CASSYGTGIDTQYF. The CDR3 nucleotides read TGTGCCAGCAGTTACGGGACAGGTATAGATACGCAGTATTTT.

This chain uses TRBV7-2 with TRBJ2-5; 9 positions agree with TRBD1. Germline CDR1 is SGHTA and CDR2 is FQGNSA. The CDR3 covers 14 residues. Germline trimming cut 5 bases from V and 5 bases from J; bases unmatched to any gene: 6. Here the CDR3 reads CASSLGTGWETQYF. The CDR3 nucleotides read TGTGCCAGCAGCCTAGGGACAGGGTGGGAGACCCAGTACTTC.

This rearrangement joins TRBV29-1 to TRBJ1-5, with D possibly being TRBD1 (6 bases). V was shortened by 0 bases and J by 5 bases, with 23 bases between the two germline ends. Germline V CDR1 and CDR2: SQVTM, ANQGSEA. The CDR3 has 18 residues. DNA of the CDR3: TGCAGCGTTGAAGATCTCTTTCTCAACGCCAGGGGATATCAGCCCCAGCATTTT. It translates to CSVEDLFLNARGYQPQHF.

V gene TRBV6-4 combines with J gene TRBJ2-3; tentatively, D is TRBD2 (7 bases). The V end was cut by 11 bases, the J end by 4 bases, with 19 bases between. The CDR3 extends over 14 amino acids. Germline assignment: CDR1 MRHNA and CDR2 SNTAGT. CDR3 DNA: TGTGCCCGGTCAAAGGGGGGGGCCGCAGATACGCAGTATTTT. This gives the protein CARSKGGAADTQYF.

V usage is TRBV19 and J usage is TRBJ1-5; maybe TRBD1 (5 bases). CDR3 length: 12 residues. Per the germline V gene, CDR1 is LNHDA and CDR2 is SQIVND (reference sequence). Trimming took off 7 bases at V and 9 bases at J, with 13 bases between the two ends. The CDR3 sequence is CASTTGGMPQHF. The CDR3 coding sequence is TGTGCCAGTACCACCGGGGGTATGCCCCAGCATTTT. Together with reference TRBV19 and TRBJ1-5, the CDR3 gives the full variable domain: DGGITQSPKYLFRKEGQNVTLSCEQNLNHDAMYWYRQDPGQGLRLIYYSQIVNDFQKGDIAEGYSVSREKKESFPLTVTSAQKNPTAFYLCASTTGGMPQHFGDGTRLSIL.

Written as DNA, the CDR3 is TGTGCCAGCAGTGGTGAGAGGGGGCGGAGAAGCACAGATACGCAGTATTTT. Translated: CASSGERGRRSTDTQYF. V usage is TRBV2 and J usage is TRBJ2-3; TRBD1 agrees at 7 bases. J lost 0 bases, V lost 4 bases, and 10 bases had no gene match. The length of the CDR3 is 17 residues. Germline V CDR1 and CDR2: SNHLY, FYNNEI.

The chain has TRBV24-1 and TRBJ2-7, with D tentatively TRBD1 (5 bases). Trimming stripped 4 bases from V and 1 base from J, with 10 bases between. The CDR3 has 14 amino acids. CDR1 and CDR2 (germline): KGHDR, SFDVKD. The CDR3 here is CATSEDSTSYEQYF. The DNA of the CDR3 is TGTGCCACCAGTGAAGACAGCACATCCTACGAGCAGTACTTC.